A single sample gave rise to the 10 T cell receptor beta chains below, sequenced in a study of blood T cells in healthy people across ages. A second roughly 6 to 12 cycle PCR used barcoded and J-beta primers. TCRdb processed the 5' RACE reads anew with MiXCR; each CDR3 protein has one entry. The table shows 1.8 million or so distinct CDR3 sequences, with roughly two fifths occurring only once. Sequencing input: blood. The receptor set was obtained from a human donor in good health.

This chain connects TRBV7-2 to TRBJ2-5; 12 nucleotides line up with TRBD2. Germline V lookup: CDR1 SGHTA, CDR2 FQGNSA. Trimming removed 5 bases from V and 7 bases from J; junction bases left unmatched: 11. The CDR3 is 16 amino acids. This CDR3 reads CASSTLGLAGLGTQYF. For the CDR3, the DNA is TGTGCCAGCAGCACACTAGGACTAGCGGGGCTGGGGACCCAGTACTTC.

This clonotype has a handful of counts. This chain joins TRBV10-3 and TRBJ1-2; D gene uncertain. The V end lost 7 bases, the J end lost 4 bases, and 10 bases lay between the germline ends. This CDR3 has 12 residues. Per the germline V gene, CDR1 is ENHRY and CDR2 is SYGVKD. The CDR3 loop is CAITEGSYGYTF. The CDR3 nucleotides read TGTGCCATCACCGAGGGCTCCTATGGCTACACCTTC.

A few counts support this clonotype. The rearrangement uses TRBV21-1 and TRBJ1-2; the DNA was not compared with TRBD1, the D call given in the table. TRBV21-1 is tagged as a pseudogene. The CDR3 has 15 amino acids. CDR3 sequence reads: CASSLRDEGVYGYTF. CDR3 DNA sequence: TGTGCCAGCAGCCTCAGGGACGAGGGTGTCTATGGCTACACCTTC.

This clonotype showed up just a few times. This chain joins TRBV6-2 or TRBV6-3 and TRBJ2-3, with TRBD1 matching 8 bases. Losses at the gene ends were 0 bases for V and 4 bases for J; bases not matched to a gene: 12. Per the germline V gene, CDR1 is MNHEY and CDR2 is SVGEGT. CDR3 length: 18 residues. CDR3 bases: TGTGCCAGCAGTTACTCGATCGCATCGTCACAGGGGGCAGATACGCAGTATTTT. Translation gives CASSYSIASSQGADTQYF.

The chain links TRBV28 to TRBJ1-2; D is perhaps TRBD1 (5 bases). The CDR3 is 12 residues long. V shed 3 bases and J shed 8 bases, with 10 bases lying between them. CDR1 MDHEN and CDR2 SYDVKM come from the germline V gene. The CDR3 loop reads CASSFPGFGYTF. Here the CDR3 DNA reads TGTGCCAGCAGTTTCCCAGGGTTCGGCTACACCTTC.

This chain joins TRBV7-8 and TRBJ2-3; TRBD2 might be the D (5 bases). CDR3 length: 15 residues. The germline V and J ends were trimmed by 3 bases and 2 bases, with 12 bases remaining between them. The germline V gene has CDR1 SGHVS and CDR2 FQNEAQ. The CDR3: CASSFATGFTDTQYF. DNA of the CDR3: TGTGCCAGCAGCTTTGCGACGGGATTCACAGATACGCAGTATTTT.

In this sample, this clonotype turned up a few times. CDR3 loop: CASSSAISGGRGPDSGANVLTF. CDR3 nucleotide sequence: TGTGCCAGCAGCTCAGCCATCTCGGGGGGCAGGGGGCCAGACTCTGGGGCCAACGTCCTGACTTTC. The rearrangement joins TRBV9 to TRBJ2-6; D is possibly TRBD1 (8 bases). Germline V gene data show CDR1 as SGDLS and CDR2 as YYNGEE. The CDR3 loop spans 22 amino acids. V was pared by 4 bases and J by 0 bases, with 29 bases between.

The CDR3 loop reads CASSSYRGGQFF. The CDR3 nucleotides read TGTGCCAGCAGTTCATACAGGGGTGGGCAGTTCTTC. J is TRBJ2-1 and V is TRBV12-3 or TRBV12-4; TRBD1 matches 7 bases. The CDR3 length is 12 residues. The V segment lost 4 bases and the J segment 12 bases; nucleotides outside the gene matches: 6.

The rearrangement joins TRBV7-8 to TRBJ2-5; possible D gene TRBD1, 7 bases. Trimming shortened V by 5 bases and J by 0 bases, and 13 bases separated the two germline ends. Germline CDR1 and CDR2: SGHVS and FQNEAQ. This CDR3 comprises 15 residues. CDR3 nucleotide sequence: TGTGCCAGCAGCCCCAGGGGGGCGTACCAAGAGACCCAGTACTTC. Translation gives CASSPRGAYQETQYF.

The V gene is TRBV7-9, the J gene TRBJ2-3; 14 nucleotides agree with TRBD2. CDR3 length: 20 amino acids. From germline, CDR1 is SEHNR and CDR2 FQNEAQ (reference sequence). The J segment lost 4 bases and the V segment lost 4 bases, leaving 16 bases of the junction unmatched. The CDR3 DNA reads TGTGCCAGCAGCTCATCACCTGGACTAGCGGGGGGCATGGTGGCAGATACGCAGTATTTT. Its protein product is CASSSSPGLAGGMVADTQYF.